The clone carrying this T cell receptor beta chain was seen repeatedly, ten times or more. The TCR beta library used iRepertoire HTBI primers with Arm-PCR amplification of CDR3. MiXCR, run by TCRdb on the multiplex PCR reads, gives a single entry per CDR3 protein. The repertoire holds 450,000 to 700,000 distinct CDR3 sequences, with roughly 14% as singletons. The data derive from a study of regulatory T cells in long-lasting Graves disease. CDR1 and CDR2 from the germline V gene are SGHAT and FQNNGV. CDR3 length: 12 residues. Deletions cut 1 base from V and 8 bases from J, with 8 bases between. Regarding time point: newly diagnosed GD, antithyroid drugs for less than 3 months. PBMC RNA served as the TCR library source. Graves' disease diagnosis followed American Thyroid Association guidelines. The data were also submitted as part of a second study, on T cells in Graves' hyperthyroidism and ophthalmopathy. In that study: Researchers ran a first-round RT-PCR on the TCR CDR3 using the HTBI primer set.

Sequencing used peripheral blood mononuclear cells (PBMCs), obtained at new diagnosis, from a patient treated with antithyroid drugs. The chain recombines TRBV11-2 with TRBJ1-2; no firm D call. This clonotype was obtained from a man aged 25 to 45 with Graves disease. The CDR3 spells CASSLGPRGYTF. CDR3 coding DNA: TGTGCCAGCAGCTTAGGACCGCGGGGCTACACCTTC.